This passage covers 12 T cell receptor beta chains from one sample sequenced in a study of T cell responses to AZD1222 COVID-19 vaccine. The data were produced by immunoSEQ multiplex PCR, yet TCRdb's version contains in-frame clones alone and is incomplete. The table lists around 81,000 clones, about 91% of them singletons. Specimen: peripheral blood, collected 28 days after the second AZD1222 dose. These receptors were taken from an adult who received the AZD1222 COVID-19 vaccine.

The chain has TRBV4-1 and TRBJ1-5, with 8 bases aligning to TRBD1. Germline V gene sequence: CDR1 MGHRA, CDR2 YSYEKL. V trimming: 4 bases; J trimming: 4 bases; junction bases outside the gene matches: 6. The CDR3 runs to 15 residues. The CDR3 DNA is TGCGCCAGCAGCCTCCGGACAGGGTTTAATCAGCCCCAGCATTTT. It encodes CASSLRTGFNQPQHF.

This clone was observed a few times. The chain has TRBV12-3 or TRBV12-4 and TRBJ1-2, with TRBD1 matching 9 bases. The length of the CDR3 is 13 residues. The J segment lost 7 bases and the V segment lost 9 bases, leaving 9 bases of the junction unmatched. CDR3 in amino acids: CASQGQGKSGYTF. As DNA, the CDR3 is TGTGCCAGTCAGGGACAGGGCAAAAGTGGCTACACCTTC.

The V gene is TRBV19, the J gene TRBJ1-2; D gene uncertain. There are 14 residues in the CDR3. The germline V and J ends were trimmed by 5 bases and 0 bases, with 10 bases remaining between them. Germline V lookup: CDR1 LNHDA, CDR2 SQIVND (reference sequence). The CDR3 DNA reads TGTGCCAGTAGTGTCAGCGATCCTAACTATGGCTACACCTTC. It translates to CASSVSDPNYGYTF.

The chain links TRBV19 to TRBJ1-6; TRBD1 matches at 10 bases. V lost 8 bases and J lost 10; bases outside the gene matches: 5. The CDR3 is made up of 13 amino acids. Looked up from germline, CDR1 is LNHDA and CDR2 is SQIVND (reference sequence). The CDR3 nucleotides are TGTGCCAGTGCCGGGACAGGGGAATCACCCCTCCACTTT. Translating gives CASAGTGESPLHF. Drawing the rest from reference TRBV19 and TRBJ1-6, the complete variable domain is DGGITQSPKYLFRKEGQNVTLSCEQNLNHDAMYWYRQDPGQGLRLIYYSQIVNDFQKGDIAEGYSVSREKKESFPLTVTSAQKNPTAFYLCASAGTGESPLHFGNGTRLTVT.

This chain uses TRBV19 with TRBJ2-7; 8 bases agree with TRBD2. CDR3 size: 14 residues. Trimming at V came to 6 bases and at J to 1 base, leaving 5 bases not matched to a gene. Germline-derived CDR1 and CDR2 are LNHDA and SQIVND (reference sequence). The CDR3, as DNA: TGTGCCAGTAGGCTCGAGCGGGGGTCCTACGAGCAGTACTTC. Protein sequence: CASRLERGSYEQYF.

V gene TRBV19 combines with J gene TRBJ2-3; 14 bases line up with TRBD2. Trimming took 5 bases from V and 4 from J; bases not matched to a gene: 5. This CDR3 is 16 amino acids long. Germline assignment: CDR1 LNHDA and CDR2 SQIVND (reference sequence). The CDR3 loop reads CASSFGLAGGPDTQYF. The DNA for the CDR3 is TGTGCCAGTAGTTTCGGACTAGCGGGAGGACCAGATACGCAGTATTTT.

The chain combines TRBV7-2 with TRBJ1-1; tentative D call: TRBD1 (6 bases). This CDR3 spans 13 amino acids. The germline V gene has CDR1 SGHTA and CDR2 FQGNSA. Trimming shortened V by 3 bases and J by 4 bases, and 9 bases separated the two germline ends. CDR3 sequence reads: CASSFGGGTEAFF. CDR3 in DNA: TGTGCCAGCAGCTTCGGAGGGGGCACTGAAGCTTTCTTT. The full variable domain, with the rest looked up from reference TRBV7-2 and TRBJ1-1, is GAGVSQSPSNKVTEKGKDVELRCDPISGHTALYWYRQSLGQGLEFLIYFQGNSAPDKSGLPSDRFSAERTGGSVSTLTIQRTQQEDSAVYLCASSFGGGTEAFFGQGTRLTVV.

CDR3: CASGDQPQHF. CDR3 nucleotides: TGTGCCAGCGGTGATCAGCCCCAGCATTTT. This sequence joins TRBV28 and TRBJ1-5; D ambiguous. Germline V gives CDR1 MDHEN, CDR2 SYDVKM. V lost 8 bases, J lost 5 bases, and 4 bases lay in between. The CDR3 sequence is 10 residues long.

The rearrangement joins TRBV7-8 to TRBJ2-5; 10 positions agree with TRBD1. The J segment lost 5 bases and the V segment lost 1 base, leaving 4 bases of the junction unmatched. Germline values: CDR1 SGHVS, CDR2 FQNEAQ. The CDR3 has 15 residues. CDR3 amino acids: CASSLGTGGRETQYF. The CDR3 DNA follows: TGTGCCAGCAGCTTAGGGACAGGGGGTCGGGAGACCCAGTACTTC.

This clone is a singleton in its sample. CDR3 nucleotides: TGTGCCAGCAGTTTATTTGAGGGCCAGGAGCAGTTCTTC. This encodes CASSLFEGQEQFF. The rearrangement uses TRBV27 and TRBJ2-1; D is possibly TRBD2 (5 bases). This CDR3 is 13 amino acids long. Trimming took 1 base from V and 10 from J, leaving 11 bases between them. CDR1 is MNHEY, CDR2 SMNVEV, per germline (reference sequence).

The rearrangement joins TRBV7-3 to TRBJ2-2; 15 nucleotides match TRBD2. CDR1 is SGHTA, CDR2 FQGTGA, per germline. CDR3 length: 16 amino acids. The V and J ends lost 5 bases and 8 bases, in that order; junction bases with no gene match: 6. The CDR3 sequence is CASSRGLAGGKGELFF. CDR3 sequence (DNA): TGTGCCAGCAGCCGAGGACTAGCGGGAGGGAAGGGGGAGCTGTTTTTT.

The J gene is TRBJ2-2, the V gene TRBV29-1; perhaps TRBD1 as D (6 bases). This CDR3 region has 16 residues. Germline values: CDR1 SQVTM, CDR2 ANQGSEA. Trimming removed 5 bases from V and 4 bases from J, with 20 bases in between. In nucleotides, the CDR3 is TGCAGCGTTAACCGAGCACAGGGTTTGGGCACCGGGGAGCTGTTTTTT. It codes for CSVNRAQGLGTGELFF.